This TCR beta chain was recorded in a study of cytomegalovirus exposure and HLA in healthy donors. Study-wide points: Later on, an analysis tied approximately 15,000 TCR beta sequences to HLA alleles at 0.05 false discovery rate. Later analysis suggested most CMV-associated TCR beta chains were HLA-restricted.

Healthy bone marrow donors made up the donor group. Vbeta (60) and Jbeta (13) primers were used in the PCR. Here immunoSEQ multiplex PCR was the method, and the copy in TCRdb shows in-frame clones only, minus some. Counted here are 85,000 to 130,000 clones, about two thirds occurring once; the ten biggest clones make up approximately 0.74%. Details on this clone: As yet, its antigen is unknown.

The J segment lost 0 bases and the V segment lost 4 bases, leaving 1 base of the junction unmatched. Germline assignment: CDR1 SGHTA and CDR2 FQGNSA. The CDR3 contains 16 residues. This sequence originates from a boy younger than 18 in good health and CMV-seronegative. The chain combines TRBV7-2 with TRBJ2-3, with TRBD2 matching 13 bases. The sample comprised PBMCs. The CDR3 DNA reads TGTGCCAGCAGCTCGGGACTAGCGGGGAGCACAGATACGCAGTATTTT. It encodes CASSSGLAGSTDTQYF. Complete variable domain (other parts from reference TRBV7-2 and TRBJ2-3): GAGVSQSPSNKVTEKGKDVELRCDPISGHTALYWYRQSLGQGLEFLIYFQGNSAPDKSGLPSDRFSAERTGGSVSTLTIQRTQQEDSAVYLCASSSGLAGSTDTQYFGPGTRLTVL.